This T cell receptor beta chain was captured in a study of cytomegalovirus exposure and HLA in healthy donors. Primers included in the PCR were 60 Vbeta and 13 Jbeta primers. Generated by immunoSEQ multiplex PCR, the TCRdb table keeps only in-frame clones and is missing some. This sample has some 150,000 clones, with nearly 80% found just once. Study-wide results and caveats: TRBV6-2, TRBV6-3 and some other V segments were excluded as indistinguishable.

Germline CDR1 LNHNV, CDR2 YYDKDF (reference sequence). V was trimmed by 6 bases and J by 7 bases, leaving 9 bases between them. This CDR3 spans 11 amino acids. Donors sampled were nominally healthy, though unrecorded immune exposures were likely. In the case of this clone: Antigen: not known.

The sample consisted of PBMCs. V usage is TRBV15 and J usage is TRBJ1-2; D not resolved. The receptor comes from a man aged 25 to 40 in good health and CMV-seropositive. The CDR3 here is CATRAPGGYTF. The CDR3 bases are TGTGCCACCAGAGCCCCCGGTGGCTACACCTTC. The variable domain in full, with the rest retrieved from reference TRBV15 and TRBJ1-2, is DAMVIQNPRYQVTQFGKPVTLSCSQTLNHNVMYWYQQKSSQAPKLLFHYYDKDFNNEADTPDNFQSRRPNTSFCFLDIRSPGLGDTAMYLCATRAPGGYTFGSGTRLTVV.